Below, 13 T cell receptor beta chains from the same sample are listed, as sequenced in a study of blood T cell repertoires in COVID-19 (TCRdb year 2020). The library was built by means of the immunoSEQ multiplex PCR assay. Sourced from immuneACCESS, this table was stored by TCRdb with only in-frame sequences that have V and J called. A share of the clones is absent; for the studies checked, an unresolved V gene accounts for under half, and the remainder has no known explanation. In all, the sample holds over 150,000 clones, and 85% to 95% of those were seen once. 0.53% of the sample goes to the ten largest clones. Sequenced: peripheral blood. The receptors derive from a man aged 50 or older with acute or convalescent COVID-19.

The genes are TRBV7-9 and TRBJ1-4, with D maybe TRBD1 (6 bases). V lost 2 bases and J lost 3, with 19 bases in between. Germline CDR1 SEHNR, CDR2 FQNEAQ (reference sequence). This CDR3 is built from 18 residues. In nucleotides, the CDR3 is TGTGCCAGCAGCTTATCCGGGACACCCCGTGTGTCTAATGAAAAACTGTTTTTT. This sequence encodes CASSLSGTPRVSNEKLFF.

The chain carries TRBV6-5 and TRBJ2-1; possibly TRBD1 for D (5 bases). The CDR3 spans 15 residues. V lost 0 bases to trimming and J lost 9 bases, with 15 bases between them. Germline CDR1 and CDR2: MNHEY and SVGAGI. Here the CDR3 reads CASSYSIRGDAEQFF. In DNA, the CDR3 is TGTGCCAGCAGTTACTCGATAAGGGGTGACGCTGAGCAGTTCTTC.

The J gene is TRBJ1-1, the V gene TRBV19, with TRBD1 identical over 7 bases. V trimming: 4 bases; J trimming: 6 bases; junction bases outside the gene matches: 14. Per germline, CDR1 LNHDA and CDR2 SQIVND (reference sequence). This CDR3 is built from 16 residues. This CDR3 is CASSTLKTRGVAEAFF. The CDR3 coding sequence is TGTGCCAGTAGTACTCTTAAAACCAGGGGGGTCGCTGAAGCTTTCTTT.

The genes are TRBV19 and TRBJ1-1; D remains ambiguous. The ends were cut back, 9 bases at V and 7 bases at J, with 24 bases in the middle. This CDR3 region has 15 residues. Germline CDR1 LNHDA, CDR2 SQIVND (reference sequence). The CDR3 loop reads CASRPLEGPRHEAFF. CDR3 nucleotides: TGTGCCAGCCGCCCCCTGGAGGGCCCAAGACATGAAGCTTTCTTT. Full variable domain (outside the CDR3, taken from reference TRBV19 and TRBJ1-1): DGGITQSPKYLFRKEGQNVTLSCEQNLNHDAMYWYRQDPGQGLRLIYYSQIVNDFQKGDIAEGYSVSREKKESFPLTVTSAQKNPTAFYLCASRPLEGPRHEAFFGQGTRLTVV.

The chain combines TRBV10-3 with TRBJ2-2; 7 bases are shared with TRBD1. The CDR3 has 13 residues. The junction had 5 bases not matched to a gene; V was cut back by 6 bases and J by 7 bases. The germline CDR1 and CDR2 sequences are ENHRY and SYGVKD. The CDR3 reads CAISQDRVGELFF. CDR3 in DNA: TGTGCCATCAGCCAAGACAGGGTCGGGGAGCTGTTTTTT.

The chain carries TRBV28 and TRBJ2-3; tentative D call: TRBD2 (6 bases). Germline loops: CDR1 MDHEN, CDR2 SYDVKM. The CDR3 extends over 15 amino acids. The V end lost 3 bases, the J end lost 4 bases, and 14 bases lay between the germline ends. The CDR3 is CASSFLAMGADTQYF. Here the CDR3 DNA reads TGTGCCAGCAGTTTCCTAGCGATGGGGGCAGATACGCAGTATTTT. The whole variable domain, filled in from reference TRBV28 and TRBJ2-3, reads DVKVTQSSRYLVKRTGEKVFLECVQDMDHENMFWYRQDPGLGLRLIYFSYDVKMKEKGDIPEGYSVSREKKERFSLILESASTNQTSMYLCASSFLAMGADTQYFGPGTRLTVL.

The rearrangement uses TRBV5-5 and TRBJ2-5, with TRBD1 matching over 9 bases. Germline CDR1 is SGHKS and CDR2 is YYEKEE (reference sequence). The CDR3 loop spans 14 amino acids. With V trimmed by 2 bases and J by 5 bases, 4 bases remained unmatched. CDR3 sequence: CASSLTGGSETQYF. Here the CDR3 DNA reads TGTGCCAGCAGCTTAACAGGGGGCAGTGAGACCCAGTACTTC.

V usage is TRBV28 and J usage is TRBJ2-7, with TRBD2 matching 11 bases. V lost 1 base to trimming and J lost 0 bases; unmatched junction nucleotides: 2. CDR3 length: 16 residues. Germline lookup yields CDR1 MDHEN and CDR2 SYDVKM. CDR3 DNA: TGTGCCAGCAGTTTATTGGGACTAGCGGACTCCTACGAGCAGTACTTC. The encoded protein is CASSLLGLADSYEQYF.

This clone was seen just once. The chain joins TRBV7-2 to TRBJ1-4; D call uncertain. V was clipped by 5 bases and J by 0 bases, with 16 bases between them. The CDR3 totals 17 residues. Germline CDR1 is SGHTA and CDR2 is FQGNSA. The CDR3 region is CASSTHPPDATNEKLFF. CDR3 nucleotide sequence: TGTGCCAGCAGCACCCATCCACCAGATGCAACTAATGAAAAACTGTTTTTT.

Notes on this clone: The sample holds other DNA sequences that translate to the same CDR3. The J gene is TRBJ2-2, the V gene TRBV7-3; D unclear. Germline CDR1 is SGHTA and CDR2 is FQGTGA. This CDR3 comprises 14 residues. Trimming cost V 5 bases and J 4 bases, with 11 bases left between them. The CDR3 reads CASSPTGGTGELFF. The CDR3 coding sequence is TGTGCCAGCAGCCCCACGGGTGGCACCGGGGAGCTGTTTTTT.

This chain connects TRBV25-1 to TRBJ2-3; a weak D match, TRBD2 (6 bases). CDR3 length: 12 amino acids. In germline, CDR1 is MGHDK, CDR2 SYGVNS. V shed 6 bases and J shed 4 bases, with 8 bases lying between them. CDR3 in amino acids: CASRGGSDTQYF. CDR3 bases: TGTGCCAGCAGGGGGGGTTCAGATACGCAGTATTTT.

This chain uses TRBV15 with TRBJ2-3; D unclear. The length of the CDR3 is 14 residues. V was shortened by 0 bases and J by 4 bases, with 8 bases between the two germline ends. The germline V gene encodes CDR1 LNHNV and CDR2 YYDKDF (reference sequence). In nucleotides, the CDR3 is TGTGCCACCAGCAGAGATATTGGCCCAGATACGCAGTATTTT. Amino acids: CATSRDIGPDTQYF. Supplemented by reference TRBV15 and TRBJ2-3, the full variable domain reads DAMVIQNPRYQVTQFGKPVTLSCSQTLNHNVMYWYQQKSSQAPKLLFHYYDKDFNNEADTPDNFQSRRPNTSFCFLDIRSPGLGDTAMYLCATSRDIGPDTQYFGPGTRLTVL.

This rearrangement joins TRBV9 to TRBJ2-1; a possible D gene is TRBD1 (5 bases). The CDR3 loop spans 14 amino acids. V dropped 4 bases and J dropped 5 bases, with 13 bases sitting between them. CDR1 and CDR2 from the germline V gene are SGDLS and YYNGEE. The CDR3 bases are TGTGCCAGCAGCCCCCAGGACAAGAACAATGAGCAGTTCTTC. It translates to CASSPQDKNNEQFF.